Below are 18 T cell receptor beta chains sequenced from a single sample in a study of blood T cell repertoires in COVID-19. TCRdb keeps only in-frame clones here, not all; method: immunoSEQ multiplex PCR. The data show 220,000 or so clones, around 90% seen once. The sequenced material came from PBMCs or T cells enriched from blood (not recorded which). The receptors originated from a woman between 50 and 59 years old with acute COVID-19.

The chain joins TRBV18 to TRBJ1-2; 8 bases line up with TRBD1. The J segment lost 7 bases and the V segment lost 3 bases, leaving 4 bases of the junction unmatched. The CDR3 extends over 13 amino acids. Looked up from germline, CDR1 is KGHSH and CDR2 is LQKENI. Written as DNA, the CDR3 is TGTGCCAGCTCACCGGACAGGGAGCGTGGCTACACCTTC. It specifies CASSPDRERGYTF. Looking up the rest from reference TRBV18 and TRBJ1-2 gives the full variable domain: NAGVMQNPRHLVRRRGQEARLRCSPMKGHSHVYWYRQLPEEGLKFMVYLQKENIIDESGMPKERFSAEFPKEGPSILRIQQVVRGDSAAYFCASSPDRERGYTFGSGTRLTVV.

The gene calls are TRBV29-1 and TRBJ1-1; 8 bases are a match to TRBD1. Trimming removed 5 bases from V and 7 bases from J; junction bases left unmatched: 12. Germline values: CDR1 SQVTM, CDR2 ANQGSEA. The CDR3 sequence is 14 residues long. The CDR3 DNA reads as TGCAGCGTTCTAAGACAGGGGAAGAGGAGTGAAGCTTTCTTT. Translation: CSVLRQGKRSEAFF.

This rearrangement joins TRBV24-1 to TRBJ2-1, with D tentatively TRBD2 (5 bases). CDR1 and CDR2 from the germline V gene are KGHDR and SFDVKD. This CDR3 has 11 amino acids. V dropped 8 bases and J dropped 7 bases, with 8 bases sitting between them. The CDR3 bases are TGTGCCACCACCGGGGATAATGAGCAGTTCTTC. Amino acids: CATTGDNEQFF.

For this clone: One end of the junction is discordant with germline, which a read error may explain. The V and J genes are TRBV12-3 or TRBV12-4 and TRBJ2-1, with 10 bases fitting TRBD2. The CDR3 runs 13 residues. The CDR3 coding sequence is TGTGCCAGCAGTCTAGCGGGAGTTAATGAGCAGTTCTTC. Its protein product is CASSLAGVNEQFF.

The CDR3 DNA reads as TGTGCCACCAGAGGTACAGGGGCCACTGAAGCTTTCTTT. Protein product: CATRGTGATEAFF. This chain uses TRBV15 with TRBJ1-1, with 7 bases matching TRBD1. Germline V CDR1 and CDR2: LNHNV, YYDKDF (reference sequence). This CDR3 spans 13 amino acids. V shed 6 bases and J 4 bases; nucleotides not matched to a gene: 5. The full variable domain, rest sourced from reference TRBV15 and TRBJ1-1, is DAMVIQNPRYQVTQFGKPVTLSCSQTLNHNVMYWYQQKSSQAPKLLFHYYDKDFNNEADTPDNFQSRRPNTSFCFLDIRSPGLGDTAMYLCATRGTGATEAFFGQGTRLTVV.

The V gene is TRBV9, the J gene TRBJ1-1, with 7 bases identical to TRBD1. Germline V gives CDR1 SGDLS, CDR2 YYNGEE. The trim removed 5 bases at V and 2 bases at J, leaving 9 bases unmatched. CDR3 size: 15 residues. In nucleotides, the CDR3 is TGTGCCAGCAGAGATTCTCGAGGGGGCAACACTGAAGCTTTCTTT. This gives the protein CASRDSRGGNTEAFF.

This rearrangement joins TRBV3-1 (or the pseudogene TRBV3-2) to TRBJ1-2; D is unresolved. V was shortened by 1 base and J by 6 bases, with 12 bases between the two germline ends. Per germline, CDR1 LGHDT and CDR2 YNNKEL (reference sequence). The CDR3 extends over 14 amino acids. CDR3 amino acids: CASSQAASINGYTF. The CDR3 region has the DNA TGTGCCAGCAGCCAAGCCGCCAGTATTAATGGCTACACCTTC.

In this sample, this clone turned up a few times. This chain links TRBV7-9 with TRBJ2-3, with D perhaps TRBD2 (5 bases). CDR1 and CDR2 from the germline V gene are SEHNR and FQNEAQ (reference sequence). Trimming took 4 bases from V and 3 from J, leaving 17 bases between them. The CDR3 runs to 16 residues. The DNA for the CDR3 is TGTGCCAGCAGCTGGCGAAAGGAGAGGGTTACAGATACGCAGTATTTT. It yields the protein CASSWRKERVTDTQYF.

The chain has TRBV27 and TRBJ2-2, with D unclear. The CDR3 length is 14 residues. Between the trimmed V and J ends, which lost 6 bases and 4 bases, there was a span of 12 bases. Germline values: CDR1 MNHEY, CDR2 SMNVEV (reference sequence). This CDR3 reads CASRQLMTTGELFF. CDR3 nucleotide sequence: TGTGCCAGCAGACAGTTAATGACCACCGGGGAGCTGTTTTTT.

The chain recombines TRBV27 with TRBJ2-3, with 10 positions matching TRBD2. The CDR3 runs 16 residues. V was pared by 5 bases and J by 1 base, with 6 bases of the junction left unmatched. Germline-derived CDR1 and CDR2 are MNHEY and SMNVEV (reference sequence). The CDR3 nucleotides are TGTGCCAGCAGTCCCCTCGGGACTAGCGGCACAGATACGCAGTATTTT. It encodes CASSPLGTSGTDTQYF.

The chain couples TRBV24-1 to TRBJ2-5; possibly TRBD1 for D (5 bases). CDR3 length: 15 amino acids. CDR1 and CDR2 (germline): KGHDR, SFDVKD. The germline V and J ends were trimmed by 2 bases and 1 base, with 10 bases remaining between them. CDR3 region: CATSDYDRLQETQYF. Here the CDR3 DNA reads TGTGCCACCAGTGATTATGACAGACTCCAAGAGACCCAGTACTTC.

The chain carries TRBV11-2 and TRBJ2-1; D is unresolved. The V gene's germline CDR1 is SGHAT and CDR2 FQNNGV. This CDR3 has 15 amino acids. Trimming removed 5 bases at V and 4 bases at J, with 15 bases between. The CDR3 region has the DNA TGTGCCAGCAGCCCCCGGCGGAGTATTTACAATGAGCAGTTCTTC. As protein: CASSPRRSIYNEQFF.

V is TRBV29-1 and J is TRBJ2-2; 8 bases map to TRBD1. Trimming took 5 bases from V and 1 from J; bases not matched to a gene: 15. This CDR3 is built from 18 residues. In germline, CDR1 is SQVTM, CDR2 ANQGSEA. The CDR3 spells CSVTRGGFGTGNTGELFF. For the CDR3, the DNA is TGCAGCGTTACCAGAGGGGGTTTTGGGACAGGGAACACCGGGGAGCTGTTTTTT.

The genes are TRBV4-1 and TRBJ1-5, with D possibly being TRBD1 (5 bases). Germline V lookup: CDR1 MGHRA, CDR2 YSYEKL. This CDR3 contains 15 residues. Between the trimmed V and J ends, which lost 3 bases and 7 bases, there was a span of 16 bases. The CDR3 protein is CASSHLGAVLQPQHF. The CDR3 DNA follows: TGCGCCAGCAGCCACTTAGGGGCCGTTCTGCAGCCCCAGCATTTT.

In regard to this clone: Other DNA variants within this sample encode the same CDR3. This chain joins TRBV18 and TRBJ2-7; TRBD1 matches 7 bases. This CDR3 is 14 amino acids long. CDR1 and CDR2 (germline): KGHSH, LQKENI. Losses at the gene ends were 0 bases for V and 2 bases for J; bases not matched to a gene: 1. The CDR3 is CASSPPTGPYEQYF. CDR3 nucleotide sequence: TGTGCCAGCTCACCACCGACAGGGCCCTACGAGCAGTACTTC.

The rearrangement uses TRBV7-8 and TRBJ2-3, with 8 bases aligning to TRBD2. Looked up from germline, CDR1 is SGHVS and CDR2 is FQNEAQ. The junction had 9 bases not matched to a gene; V was cut back by 5 bases and J by 2 bases. The CDR3 contains 16 residues. The CDR3 here is CASSVTSALNTDTQYF. The CDR3 nucleotides are TGTGCCAGCAGCGTGACTAGCGCTCTAAACACAGATACGCAGTATTTT.

The J gene is TRBJ2-6, the V gene TRBV5-1, with 15 positions matching TRBD2. Germline V gene data show CDR1 as SGHRS and CDR2 as YFSETQ. The CDR3 consists of 18 residues. The junction had 4 bases not matched to a gene; V was cut back by 3 bases and J by 3 bases. CDR3 region: CASSSGLAGGGGANVLTF. The CDR3 DNA is TGCGCCAGCAGCTCGGGACTAGCGGGAGGTGGTGGGGCCAACGTCCTGACTTTC.

The chain uses TRBV18 and TRBJ2-1, with 8 bases that match TRBD1. Germline CDR1 KGHSH, CDR2 LQKENI. V lost 5 bases, J lost 5 bases, and 2 bases stayed unmatched. The CDR3 is made up of 13 amino acids. DNA of the CDR3: TGTGCCAGCTCATTGACAGGGGACAATGAGCAGTTCTTC. It translates to CASSLTGDNEQFF. Full variable domain (remainder filled in from reference TRBV18 and TRBJ2-1): NAGVMQNPRHLVRRRGQEARLRCSPMKGHSHVYWYRQLPEEGLKFMVYLQKENIIDESGMPKERFSAEFPKEGPSILRIQQVVRGDSAAYFCASSLTGDNEQFFGPGTRLTVL.